The clone carrying this T cell receptor (beta chain) was counted only a few times. This sample is drawn from a study of shared clonotypes between healthy human individuals. CDR1 is SGHNT and CDR2 is YYREEE in the germline V gene (reference sequence). V was trimmed by 2 bases and J by 7 bases, leaving 16 bases between them. The CDR3 runs to 16 residues. Clones were read by immunoSEQ multiplex PCR, and TCRdb kept only the in-frame ones, dropping some. Seen here are nearly 1,000,000 clones, approximately 76% observed once, and the top ten hold over 1.3%. The receptor comes from a man aged 18 to 29 in good health. What was sequenced was memory CD4+ T cells sorted from blood. Subset defined: CD45RA-negative fraction. The V gene is TRBV5-4, the J gene TRBJ1-6; possible D gene TRBD1, 5 bases. The CDR3, as DNA: TGTGCCAGCAGCTTCTCTCGGCGGGACGCAAATTCACCCCTCCACTTT. The encoded protein is CASSFSRRDANSPLHF.